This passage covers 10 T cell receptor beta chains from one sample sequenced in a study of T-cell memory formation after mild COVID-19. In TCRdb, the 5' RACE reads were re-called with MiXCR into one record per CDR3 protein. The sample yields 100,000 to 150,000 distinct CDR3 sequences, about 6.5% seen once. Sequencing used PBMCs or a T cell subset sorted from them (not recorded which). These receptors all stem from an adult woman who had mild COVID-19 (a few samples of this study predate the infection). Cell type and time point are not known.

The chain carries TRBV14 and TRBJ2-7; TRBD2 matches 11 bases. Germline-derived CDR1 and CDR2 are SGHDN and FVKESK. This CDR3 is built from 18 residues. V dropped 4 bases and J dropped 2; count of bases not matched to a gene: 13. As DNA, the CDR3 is TGTGCCAGCAGCCGAAAGTATAGCGGGAGGGCGATCACCTACGAGCAGTACTTC. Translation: CASSRKYSGRAITYEQYF.

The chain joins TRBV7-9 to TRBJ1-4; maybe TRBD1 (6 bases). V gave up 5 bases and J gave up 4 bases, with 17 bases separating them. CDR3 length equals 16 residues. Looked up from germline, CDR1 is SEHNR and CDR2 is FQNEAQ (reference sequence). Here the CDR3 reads CASSSAWGAVNEKLFF. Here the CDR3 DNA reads TGTGCCAGCAGCAGCGCCTGGGGGGCCGTTAATGAAAAACTGTTTTTT.

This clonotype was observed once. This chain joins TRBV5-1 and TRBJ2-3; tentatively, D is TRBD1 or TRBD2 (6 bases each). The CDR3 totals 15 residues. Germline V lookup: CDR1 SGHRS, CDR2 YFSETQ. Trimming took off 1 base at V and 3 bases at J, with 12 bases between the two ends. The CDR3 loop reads CASSLLKGGTDTQYF. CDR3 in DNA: TGCGCCAGCAGCTTGTTAAAGGGGGGAACAGATACGCAGTATTTT.

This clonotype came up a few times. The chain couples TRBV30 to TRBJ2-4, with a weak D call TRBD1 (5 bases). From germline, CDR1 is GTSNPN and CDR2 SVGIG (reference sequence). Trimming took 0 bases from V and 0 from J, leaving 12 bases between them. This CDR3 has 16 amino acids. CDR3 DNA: TGTGCCTGGAGTGTACGGTCAGGGCTAGCCAAAAACATTCAGTACTTC. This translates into CAWSVRSGLAKNIQYF. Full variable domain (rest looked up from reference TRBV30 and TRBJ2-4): SQTIHQWPATLVQPVGSPLSLECTVEGTSNPNLYWYRQAAGRGLQLLFYSVGIGQISSEVPQNLSASRPQDRQFILSSKKLLLSDSGFYLCAWSVRSGLAKNIQYFGAGTRLSVL.

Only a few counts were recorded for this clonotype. In DNA form, the CDR3 reads TGCAGTGCTGTACAGGGTTCCTACGAGCAGTACTTC. Encoded protein: CSAVQGSYEQYF. The chain employs TRBV20-1 and TRBJ2-7; D is possibly TRBD1 (6 bases). CDR3 length equals 12 residues. Trimming pared 5 bases from V and 1 base from J, leaving 9 bases between. Germline CDR1 reads DFQATT; CDR2 reads SNEGSKA (reference sequence).

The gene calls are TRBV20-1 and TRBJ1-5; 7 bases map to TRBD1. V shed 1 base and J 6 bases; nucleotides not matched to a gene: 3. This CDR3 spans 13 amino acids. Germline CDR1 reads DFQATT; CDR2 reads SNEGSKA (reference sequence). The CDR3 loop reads CSARGQGGQPQHF. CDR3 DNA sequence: TGCAGTGCTAGAGGGCAGGGGGGTCAGCCCCAGCATTTT.

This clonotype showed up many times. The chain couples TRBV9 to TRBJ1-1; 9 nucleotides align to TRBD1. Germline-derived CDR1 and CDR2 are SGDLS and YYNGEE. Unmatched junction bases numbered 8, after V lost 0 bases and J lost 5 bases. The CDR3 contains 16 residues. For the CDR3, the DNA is TGTGCCAGCAGCGTAGGACCACAGGGGGCTGGTACTGAAGCTTTCTTT. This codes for CASSVGPQGAGTEAFF.

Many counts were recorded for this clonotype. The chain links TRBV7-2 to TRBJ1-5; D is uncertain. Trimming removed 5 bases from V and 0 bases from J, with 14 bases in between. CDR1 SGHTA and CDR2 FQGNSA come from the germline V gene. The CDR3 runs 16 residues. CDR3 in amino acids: CASSPEIGVSNQPQHF. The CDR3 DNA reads TGTGCCAGCAGCCCCGAGATTGGAGTTAGCAATCAGCCCCAGCATTTT. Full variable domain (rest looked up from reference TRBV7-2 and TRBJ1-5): GAGVSQSPSNKVTEKGKDVELRCDPISGHTALYWYRQSLGQGLEFLIYFQGNSAPDKSGLPSDRFSAERTGGSVSTLTIQRTQQEDSAVYLCASSPEIGVSNQPQHFGDGTRLSIL.

The DNA for the CDR3 is TGTGCCAGCAGCTTAGGCCCCGGGGACCAGCCCCAGCATTTT. Translated, it gives CASSLGPGDQPQHF. The chain links TRBV7-9 to TRBJ1-5; tentatively, D is TRBD1 (5 bases). The CDR3 contains 14 residues. V dropped 1 base and J dropped 7 bases, with 11 bases sitting between them. Germline V lookup: CDR1 SEHNR, CDR2 FQNEAQ (reference sequence).

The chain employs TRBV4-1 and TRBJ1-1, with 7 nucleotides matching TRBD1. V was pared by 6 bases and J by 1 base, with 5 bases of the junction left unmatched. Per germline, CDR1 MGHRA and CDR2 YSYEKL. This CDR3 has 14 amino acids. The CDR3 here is CASRITGANTEAFF. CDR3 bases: TGCGCCAGCAGAATTACAGGGGCGAACACTGAAGCTTTCTTT.